This T cell receptor beta chain was recovered during a study of coeliac disease. Study-level background: The study queried TRBV7-2 bias without high-resolution HLA data.

Measured with immunoSEQ multiplex PCR; TCRdb has only the in-frame clones, and not every one. The table shows thousands of clones, with 55% to 75% occurring only once. The CDR3 consists of 16 residues. Germline loops: CDR1 ENHRY, CDR2 SYGVKD. Unmatched junction bases numbered 2, after V lost 0 bases and J lost 2 bases. Findings and caveats of the study: Few TRB amino acid sequences were shared between samples; most were unique. Lower clonality than controls marked TRB and TRG repertoires from active celiac intraepithelial and lamina propria samples. Intraepithelial and lamina propria fractions were not highly pure, so cross-contamination was possible.

Each fraction contributed one 500,000-cell aliquot for sequencing. This clone came up a few times. Its antigen is not known. This rearrangement joins TRBV10-3 to TRBJ2-2; 8 positions match TRBD1. The receptor comes from a woman between 18 and 29 years old with active celiac disease. The material sequenced was lamina propria lymphocytes from the gut. CDR3 region: CAISESGQVNTGELFF. The CDR3 coding sequence is TGTGCCATCAGTGAGTCGGGACAGGTCAACACCGGGGAGCTGTTTTTT.